This entry describes one T cell receptor (beta chain). CDR1 is SGHRS and CDR2 is YFSETQ in the germline V gene. The length of the CDR3 is 12 residues. The V end was cut by 4 bases, the J end by 6 bases, with 7 bases between. A multiplex PCR was run with 60 Vbeta primers and 13 Jbeta primers. The repertoire was sequenced with immunoSEQ multiplex PCR; TCRdb's copy has only in-frame clones and lacks some. The table shows more than 85,000 clones, with approximately 83% occurring only once. These data come from a study of cytomegalovirus exposure and HLA in healthy donors. Study-level background: Drawn from HLA-typed donors, tens of millions of unique TCRs were held in an early data release.

The chain carries TRBV5-1 and TRBJ2-2; D call uncertain. Sequenced material: PBMCs. This sequence originates from a man aged 35 to 55 in good health and CMV-seronegative. CDR3 coding DNA: TGCGCCAGCAGCGTACAGTCCGGGGAGCTGTTTTTT. Its protein product is CASSVQSGELFF.